One T cell receptor beta chain is described in this entry. The target antigen is unknown. TCRdb processed the PCR reads anew with MiXCR; each CDR3 protein has one entry. The sample lists roughly 630,000 distinct CDR3 sequences, about 25% occurring once. The record originates from a study of molecular identifiers for immune sequencing clone quantification. General study points: Highly expanded clone sizes could be underestimated by identical TCR molecules that share a barcode. Clones that exceeded 20 RNA copies held over 98% of effector molecules, yet under 1% in naive cells.

The authors sorted naive CD8 T cells as CD8+CD4-CCR7+CD45RA+. V shed 3 bases, J shed 6 bases, and the junction held 12 bases outside the gene matches. In germline, CDR1 is ENHRY, CDR2 SYGVKD. The CDR3 is 16 amino acids. The J gene is TRBJ2-7, the V gene TRBV10-3; 9 bases fit TRBD1. This TCR was sampled from a human donor in good health. Some libraries in this study had Jurkat cell RNA spiked in. Specimen: naive CD8+ T cells from blood, with Jurkat cell RNA spiked in. Specified subset: FACS-sorted CD8+CD4-CCR7+CD45RA+ naive T cells. Written as DNA, the CDR3 is TGTGCCATCAGTGATCCCGGGGGGACAGGGTCGGGCGAGCAGTACTTC. This codes for CAISDPGGTGSGEQYF.